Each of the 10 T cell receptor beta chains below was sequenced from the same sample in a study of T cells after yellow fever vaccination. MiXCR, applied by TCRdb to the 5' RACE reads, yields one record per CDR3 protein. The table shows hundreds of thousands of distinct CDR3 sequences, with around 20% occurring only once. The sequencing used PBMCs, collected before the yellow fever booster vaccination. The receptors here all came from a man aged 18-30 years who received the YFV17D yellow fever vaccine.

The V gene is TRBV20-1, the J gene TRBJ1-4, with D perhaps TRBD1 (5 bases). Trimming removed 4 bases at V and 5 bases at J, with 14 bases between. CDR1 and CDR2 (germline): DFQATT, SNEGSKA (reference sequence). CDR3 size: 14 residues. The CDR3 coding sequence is TGCAGTGCTACCCCGACAGAGCTCAATGAAAAACTGTTTTTT. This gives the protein CSATPTELNEKLFF.

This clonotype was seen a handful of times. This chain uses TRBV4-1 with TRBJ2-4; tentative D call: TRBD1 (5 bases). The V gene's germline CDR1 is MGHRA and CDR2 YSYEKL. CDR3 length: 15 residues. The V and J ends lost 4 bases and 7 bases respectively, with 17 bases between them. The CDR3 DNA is TGCGCCAGCAGCCCGGACACCTATGACGGGAACATTCAGTACTTC. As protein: CASSPDTYDGNIQYF.

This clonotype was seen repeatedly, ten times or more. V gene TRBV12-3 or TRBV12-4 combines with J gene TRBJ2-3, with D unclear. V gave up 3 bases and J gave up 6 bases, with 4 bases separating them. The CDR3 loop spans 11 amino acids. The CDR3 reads CASSFEDTQYF. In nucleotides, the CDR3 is TGTGCCAGCAGTTTTGAGGATACGCAGTATTTT.

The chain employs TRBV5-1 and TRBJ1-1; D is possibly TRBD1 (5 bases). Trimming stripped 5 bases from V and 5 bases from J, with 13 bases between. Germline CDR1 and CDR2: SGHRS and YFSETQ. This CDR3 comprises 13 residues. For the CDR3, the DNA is TGCGCCAGCAGATCGCAGGGTAGGACTGAAGCTTTCTTT. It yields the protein CASRSQGRTEAFF.

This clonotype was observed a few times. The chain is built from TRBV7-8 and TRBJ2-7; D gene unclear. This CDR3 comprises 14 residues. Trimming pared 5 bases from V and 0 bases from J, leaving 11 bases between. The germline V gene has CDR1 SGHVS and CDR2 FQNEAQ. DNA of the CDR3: TGTGCCAGCAGCAGCACACGAAGCTCCTACGAGCAGTACTTC. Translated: CASSSTRSSYEQYF. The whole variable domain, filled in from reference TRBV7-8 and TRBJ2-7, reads GAGVSQSPRYKVAKRGQDVALRCDPISGHVSLFWYQQALGQGPEFLTYFQNEAQLDKSGLPSDRFFAERPEGSVSTLKIQRTQQEDSAVYLCASSSTRSSYEQYFGPGTRLTVT.

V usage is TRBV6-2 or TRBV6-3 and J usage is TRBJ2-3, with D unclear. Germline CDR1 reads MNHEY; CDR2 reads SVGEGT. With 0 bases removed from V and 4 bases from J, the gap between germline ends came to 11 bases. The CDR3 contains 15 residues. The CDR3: CASSYSIGAADTQYF. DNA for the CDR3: TGTGCCAGCAGTTACTCGATTGGCGCAGCAGATACGCAGTATTTT.

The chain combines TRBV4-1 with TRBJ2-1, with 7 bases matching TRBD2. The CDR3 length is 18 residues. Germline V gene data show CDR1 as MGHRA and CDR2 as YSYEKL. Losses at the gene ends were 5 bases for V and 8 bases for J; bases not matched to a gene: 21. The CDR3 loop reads CASSSDQLAPGWGDEQFF. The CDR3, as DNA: TGCGCCAGCAGCTCCGATCAACTAGCGCCCGGATGGGGGGATGAGCAGTTCTTC.

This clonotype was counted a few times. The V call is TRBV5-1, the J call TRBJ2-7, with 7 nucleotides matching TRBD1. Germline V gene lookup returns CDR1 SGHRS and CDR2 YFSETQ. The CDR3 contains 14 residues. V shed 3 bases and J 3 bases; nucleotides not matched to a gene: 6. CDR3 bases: TGCGCCAGCAGCTCCACAGGGGTGAGCTACGAGCAGTACGTC. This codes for CASSSTGVSYEQYV.

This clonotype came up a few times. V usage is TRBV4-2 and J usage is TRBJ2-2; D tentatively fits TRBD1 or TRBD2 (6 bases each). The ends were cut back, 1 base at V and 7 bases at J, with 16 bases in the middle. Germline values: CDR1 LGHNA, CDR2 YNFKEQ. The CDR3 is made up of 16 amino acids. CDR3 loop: CASSQGIGGGIGELFF. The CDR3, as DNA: TGTGCCAGCAGCCAAGGTATCGGGGGCGGCATCGGGGAGCTGTTTTTT.

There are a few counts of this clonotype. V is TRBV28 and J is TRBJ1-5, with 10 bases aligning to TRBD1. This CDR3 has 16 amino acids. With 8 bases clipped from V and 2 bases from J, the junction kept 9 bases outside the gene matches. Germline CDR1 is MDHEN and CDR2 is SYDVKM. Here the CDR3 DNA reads TGTGCCAGCCGACACCGGGACAGGGGTCGCAATCAGCCCCAGCATTTT. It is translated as CASRHRDRGRNQPQHF.